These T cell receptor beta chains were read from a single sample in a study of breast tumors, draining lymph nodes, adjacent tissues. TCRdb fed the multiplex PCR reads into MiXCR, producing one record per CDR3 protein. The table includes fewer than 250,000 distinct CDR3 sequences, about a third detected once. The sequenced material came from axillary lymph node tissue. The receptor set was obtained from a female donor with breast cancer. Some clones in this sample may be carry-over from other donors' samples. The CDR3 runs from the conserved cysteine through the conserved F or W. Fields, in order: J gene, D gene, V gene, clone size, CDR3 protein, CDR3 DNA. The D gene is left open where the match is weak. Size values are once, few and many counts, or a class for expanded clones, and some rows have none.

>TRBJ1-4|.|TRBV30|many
CAWSVHRENEKLFF
TGTGCCTGGAGTGTACACAGGGAGAATGAAAAACTGTTTTTT
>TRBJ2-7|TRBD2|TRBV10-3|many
CAIRGLGNEQYF
TGTGCCATCAGGGGACTAGGAAACGAGCAGTACTTC
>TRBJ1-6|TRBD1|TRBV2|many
CASSVRQGDSPLHF
TGTGCCAGCAGTGTTCGACAGGGGGATTCACCCCTCCACTTT
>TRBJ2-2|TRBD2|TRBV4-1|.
CASTPTSGRVGTGELFF
TGCGCCAGCACCCCGACTAGCGGGAGGGTTGGCACCGGGGAGCTGTTTTTT
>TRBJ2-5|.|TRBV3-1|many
CASSPGGGGTQYF
TGTGCCAGCAGCCCGGGCGGAGGCGGGACCCAGTACTTC
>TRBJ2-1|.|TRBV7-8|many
CASSLVRVTRGSDEQFF
TGTGCCAGCAGCTTAGTGCGAGTGACCCGAGGGTCTGATGAGCAGTTCTTC
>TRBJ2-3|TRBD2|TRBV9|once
CASSVGASGSPDTQYF
TGTGCCAGCAGCGTAGGTGCTAGCGGGAGCCCAGATACGCAGTATTTT
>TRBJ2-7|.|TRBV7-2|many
CASSLGTSSYEQYF
TGTGCCAGCAGCTTAGGGACGAGTAGCTACGAGCAGTACTTC
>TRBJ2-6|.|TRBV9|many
CASSAMTTPPANVLTF
TGTGCCAGCAGCGCCATGACGACTCCCCCGGCCAACGTCCTGACTTTC
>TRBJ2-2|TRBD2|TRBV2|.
CASSRTSGGAGELFF
TGTGCCAGCAGTCGGACTAGCGGGGGGGCCGGGGAGCTGTTTTTT
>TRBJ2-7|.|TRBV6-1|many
CASRQGRTSYEQYF
TGTGCCAGCAGACAGGGTCGAACCTCCTACGAGCAGTACTTC
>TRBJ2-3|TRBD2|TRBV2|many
CASSGPSGRALRTDTQYF
TGTGCCAGCTCAGGTCCTAGCGGGAGGGCCTTACGCACAGATACGCAGTATTTT
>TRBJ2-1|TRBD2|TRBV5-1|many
CASSKLSAGLAGERFF
TGCGCCAGCAGCAAGCTCTCTGCGGGACTAGCGGGAGAACGGTTCTTC
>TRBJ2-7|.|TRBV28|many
CASSFRRRDEQYF
TGTGCCAGCAGTTTTAGGCGTAGGGACGAGCAGTACTTC
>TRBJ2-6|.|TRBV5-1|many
CASSLKGGSGANVLTF
TGCGCCAGCAGCTTGAAAGGGGGGTCTGGGGCCAACGTCCTGACTTTC
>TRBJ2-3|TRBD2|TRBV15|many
CATSRDVASGINTQYF
TGTGCCACCAGCAGAGACGTCGCTAGCGGGATTAATACGCAGTATTTT
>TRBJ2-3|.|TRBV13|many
CASSLVSGPTDTQYF
TGTGCCAGCAGCTTAGTGTCCGGCCCCACAGATACGCAGTATTTT
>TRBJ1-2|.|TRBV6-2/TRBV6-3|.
CASSYSSAGQAYGYTF
TGTGCCAGCAGTTACTCGAGCGCAGGGCAGGCCTATGGCTACACCTTC
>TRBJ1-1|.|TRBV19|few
CASTPEAGGTEAFF
TGTGCCAGTACCCCGGAGGCGGGGGGCACTGAAGCTTTCTTT
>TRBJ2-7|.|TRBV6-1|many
CASSEGGYEQYF
TGTGCCAGCAGTGAAGGAGGTTACGAGCAGTACTTC
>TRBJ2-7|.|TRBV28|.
CASSSNLRYEQYF
TGTGCCAGCAGTAGTAACCTAAGGTACGAGCAGTACTTC
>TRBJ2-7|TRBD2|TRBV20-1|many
CSASRTSGYEQYF
TGCAGTGCTAGTCGGACTAGCGGCTACGAGCAGTACTTC
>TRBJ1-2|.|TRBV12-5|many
CASGPSGTHYGYTF
TGTGCTAGTGGTCCCTCCGGGACCCACTATGGCTACACCTTC
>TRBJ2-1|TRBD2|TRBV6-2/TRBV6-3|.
CASSYVAGGPYNEQFF
TGTGCCAGCAGTTACGTCGCGGGAGGGCCGTATAATGAGCAGTTCTTC
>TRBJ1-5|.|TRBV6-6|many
CASSYSRAGNSNQPQHF
TGTGCCAGCAGTTACTCGAGGGCAGGGAATAGCAATCAGCCCCAGCATTTT
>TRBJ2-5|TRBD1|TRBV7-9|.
CARRTGEGTQYF
TGTGCCAGACGGACAGGCGAAGGGACCCAGTACTTC
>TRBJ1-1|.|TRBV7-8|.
CASSSPNGQVDTEAFF
TGTGCCAGCAGCTCCCCGAACGGGCAGGTTGACACTGAAGCTTTCTTT
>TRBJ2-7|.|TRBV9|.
CASGQPYEQYF
TGTGCCAGCGGACAGCCCTACGAGCAGTACTTC
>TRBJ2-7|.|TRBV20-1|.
CSTRKGRRGYEQYF
TGCAGTACAAGGAAAGGGCGGCGTGGATACGAGCAGTACTTC
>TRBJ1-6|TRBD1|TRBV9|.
CASSPRGGRSPLHF
TGTGCCAGCAGCCCAAGAGGGGGCCGATCACCCCTCCACTTT
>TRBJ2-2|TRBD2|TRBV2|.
CASSGFGLAGNTGELFF
TGTGCCAGCAGCGGATTTGGACTAGCGGGAAACACCGGGGAGCTGTTTTTT
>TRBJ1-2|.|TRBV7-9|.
CASSKGGGYTF
TGTGCCAGCAGTAAGGGGGGGGGCTACACCTTC
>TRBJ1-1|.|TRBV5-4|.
CASSPRKGNTEAFF
TGTGCCAGCAGCCCGCGGAAGGGAAACACTGAAGCTTTCTTT
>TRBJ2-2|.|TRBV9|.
CASSSEPYGELLF
TGTGCCAGCAGCTCCGAACCTTATGGGGAGCTGCTTTTT
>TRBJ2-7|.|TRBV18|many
CASSPPVGQGYEQYF
TGTGCCAGCTCACCACCGGTTGGCCAGGGCTACGAGCAGTACTTC
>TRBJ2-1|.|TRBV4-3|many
CASSQDGNNEQFF
TGCGCCAGCAGCCAAGACGGGAACAATGAGCAGTTCTTC
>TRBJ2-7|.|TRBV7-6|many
CASSLTPEGTYEQYF
TGTGCCAGCAGCTTAACCCCGGAGGGGACCTACGAGCAGTACTTC
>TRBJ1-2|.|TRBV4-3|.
CASSQDRSGAAGNTF
TGCGCCAGCAGCCAAGACCGGAGCGGGGCTGCTGGAAACACCTTC
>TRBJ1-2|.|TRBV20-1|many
CSARSPGSGSTF
TGCAGTGCTAGATCCCCAGGGTCCGGCTCCACCTTC
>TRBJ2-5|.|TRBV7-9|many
CASSLRREETQYF
TGTGCCAGCAGCTTACGGCGGGAAGAGACCCAGTACTTC
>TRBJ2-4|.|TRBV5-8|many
CASSPESGANIQYF
TGTGCCAGCAGCCCTGAATCGGGGGCCAACATTCAGTACTTC
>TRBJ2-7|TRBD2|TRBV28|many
CASKGTTLGEQYF
TGTGCCAGCAAGGGGACTACCTTGGGGGAGCAGTACTTC
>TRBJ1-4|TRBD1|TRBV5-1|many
CASSGLTGATNEKLFF
TGCGCCAGCAGCGGGTTAACAGGGGCTACTAATGAAAAACTGTTTTTT
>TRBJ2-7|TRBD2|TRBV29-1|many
CSVGDGSSGPPYEQYF
TGCAGCGTTGGTGACGGATCTAGCGGGCCACCCTACGAGCAGTACTTC
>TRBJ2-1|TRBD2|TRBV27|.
CASSLYSGRTEEQFF
TGTGCCAGCAGTTTATATAGCGGGAGGACAGAAGAGCAGTTCTTC
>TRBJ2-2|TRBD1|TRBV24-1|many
CATSDSTGGLLTGELFF
TGTGCCACCAGTGATTCGACAGGGGGCCTTTTAACCGGGGAGCTGTTTTTT